These 8 T cell receptor beta chains were all obtained from the same sample, sequenced in a study of shared clonotypes between healthy human individuals. Clones were sequenced by immunoSEQ multiplex PCR, and TCRdb holds only the in-frame ones, with some missing. This sample yields fewer than 1.4 million clones, of which around 82% are seen a single time; roughly 0.62% belongs to the top ten. Sequenced material: memory CD4+ T cells from PBMCs. Subset defined: CD45RA-negative fraction. The receptors shown here come from a man younger than 35 in good health. Some clones in this sample may be carry-over from other donors' samples.

This rearrangement joins TRBV7-9 to TRBJ2-2; TRBD1 or TRBD2 may be the D gene (5 bases each). Between the trimmed V and J ends, which lost 5 bases and 4 bases, there was a span of 17 bases. The germline V gene encodes CDR1 SEHNR and CDR2 FQNEAQ (reference sequence). This CDR3 contains 16 residues. This CDR3 reads CASSPGPGAGTGELFF. CDR3 sequence (DNA): TGTGCCAGCAGCCCAGGACCCGGGGCGGGCACCGGGGAGCTGTTTTTT.

The chain combines TRBV5-1 with TRBJ2-5; unclear D gene. The germline V and J ends were trimmed by 0 bases and 1 base, with 7 bases remaining between them. This CDR3 spans 14 amino acids. Germline values: CDR1 SGHRS, CDR2 YFSETQ. The CDR3 region has the DNA TGCGCCAGCAGCTTGGTCTTAGGCCAAGAGACCCAGTACTTC. This sequence encodes CASSLVLGQETQYF.

The genes are TRBV11-2 and TRBJ2-2; D not resolved. CDR1 SGHAT and CDR2 FQNNGV come from the germline V gene. Deletions cut 10 bases from V and 7 bases from J, with 19 bases between. The CDR3 is 14 amino acids. CDR3 DNA: TGTGCCACCTCCCGCCCTCGTCGAGTCGGGGAGCTGTTTTTT. It encodes CATSRPRRVGELFF.

This chain connects TRBV9 to TRBJ2-1; 9 nucleotides align to TRBD2. Germline lookup yields CDR1 SGDLS and CDR2 YYNGEE. CDR3 length equals 15 residues. Unmatched junction bases numbered 7, after V lost 0 bases and J lost 9 bases. The DNA of the CDR3 is TGTGCCAGCAGCGTAGTAACGGGAGCGGGGGGTGAGCAGTTCTTC. Translated, it gives CASSVVTGAGGEQFF.

Concerning this clone itself: A much larger clone lies one base from this, so it may be a read error. CDR3 sequence: CASSQVDRGNTEAFF. The CDR3 DNA is TGCGCCAGCAGCCAAGTTGACAGGGGGAACACTGAAGCTTTCTTT. V is TRBV4-3 and J is TRBJ1-1; 8 bases align to TRBD1. The V gene's germline CDR1 is LGHNA and CDR2 YSLEER. This CDR3 has 15 amino acids. The J segment lost 1 base and the V segment lost 1 base, leaving 2 bases of the junction unmatched.

The CDR3 loop is CASSGGGITTNEKLFF. The CDR3 coding sequence is TGTGCCAGCAGTGGGGGAGGGATTACAACTAATGAAAAACTGTTTTTT. The gene calls are TRBV6-1 and TRBJ1-4; D unresolved. CDR1 is MNHNS and CDR2 is SASEGT in the germline V gene. The CDR3 is 16 amino acids. Trimming pared 4 bases from V and 0 bases from J, leaving 12 bases between.

Worth noting for this clone: A much bigger clone sits one base away, suggesting this may be a read error. Other nucleotide sequences in the sample specify the same CDR3. This chain links TRBV4-1 with TRBJ2-1, with a weak D call TRBD1 (6 bases). Germline values: CDR1 MGHRA, CDR2 YSYEKL. V shed 1 base and J shed 10 bases, with 14 bases lying between them. The CDR3 covers 14 residues. The CDR3 sequence: CASSQGDTLNEQFF. Here the CDR3 DNA reads TGCGCCAGCAGCCAAGGGGACACGTTGAACGAGCAGTTCTTC.

V is TRBV27 and J is TRBJ2-7; tentative D call: TRBD2 (7 bases). Between the trimmed V and J ends, which lost 7 bases and 4 bases, there was a span of 20 bases. This CDR3 is 15 amino acids long. CDR1 and CDR2 from the germline V gene are MNHEY and SMNVEV (reference sequence). The CDR3 coding sequence is TGTGCCAGCAAGGGGAGGGGGGTTGGGGGTTACGAGCAGTACTTC. Translation gives CASKGRGVGGYEQYF.